Following are 2 T cell receptor beta chains from one sample sequenced in a study of beta chain features in type 1 diabetes. Of the isolated RNA, all was reverse transcribed, and so the sequenced material was expressed TCRB transcripts. The repertoire was sequenced with immunoSEQ multiplex PCR; TCRdb's copy has only in-frame clones and lacks some. The sample contains under 850,000 clones, roughly 13% of which appear only once. These TCRs are of unknown antigen specificity. Study outcomes and limitations: In every one of the four CD4+ subsets, TCRB CDR3s were moderately but significantly shorter in Type 1 diabetes patients.

Sequences were obtained from naive CD4+ T cells from blood. The receptor source for this set is a man between 18 and 29 years old with type 1 diabetes.

V usage is TRBV6-1 and J usage is TRBJ1-5; 10 bases are a match to TRBD1. With V trimmed by 4 bases and J by 11 bases, 14 bases remained unmatched. The CDR3 totals 16 residues. Germline V gene sequence: CDR1 MNHNS, CDR2 SASEGT. In DNA form, the CDR3 reads TGTGCCAGCAGTGGGACAGGGGGTTCCCCGCCATCAGCCCAGCATTTT. Translating gives CASSGTGGSPPSAQHF.

This clone was counted only a few times. The chain combines TRBV19 with TRBJ1-1, with D tentatively TRBD1 (5 bases). This CDR3 spans 13 amino acids. Per the germline V gene, CDR1 is LNHDA and CDR2 is SQIVND (reference sequence). The V gene lost 4 bases and the J gene lost 6 bases, with 12 bases spanning the gap. In DNA, the CDR3 is TGTGCCAGTAGTAACCGGGACCTCGCTGAAGCTTTCTTT. Protein: CASSNRDLAEAFF.